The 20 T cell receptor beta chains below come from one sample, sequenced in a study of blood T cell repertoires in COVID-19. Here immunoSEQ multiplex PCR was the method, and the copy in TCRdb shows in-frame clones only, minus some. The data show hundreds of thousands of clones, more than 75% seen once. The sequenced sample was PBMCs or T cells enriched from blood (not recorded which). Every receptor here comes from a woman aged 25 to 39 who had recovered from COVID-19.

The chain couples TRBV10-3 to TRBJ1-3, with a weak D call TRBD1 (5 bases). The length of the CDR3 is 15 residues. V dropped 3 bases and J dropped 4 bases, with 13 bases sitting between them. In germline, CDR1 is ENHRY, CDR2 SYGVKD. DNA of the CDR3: TGTGCCATCAGTGAACGGGAGGGGCCGGGAAACACCATATATTTT. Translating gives CAISEREGPGNTIYF.

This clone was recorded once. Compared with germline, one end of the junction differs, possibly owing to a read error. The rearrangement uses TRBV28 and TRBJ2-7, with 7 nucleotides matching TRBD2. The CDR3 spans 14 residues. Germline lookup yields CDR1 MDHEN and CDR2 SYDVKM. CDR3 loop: CASGLGGGAYEQYF. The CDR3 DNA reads TGTGCCAGCGGTTTAGGTGGGGGGGCCTACGAGCAGTACTTC. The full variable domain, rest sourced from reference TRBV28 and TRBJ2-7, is DVKVTQSSRYLVKRTGEKVFLECVQDMDHENMFWYRQDPGLGLRLIYFSYDVKMKEKGDIPEGYSVSREKKERFSLILESASTNQTSMYLCASGLGGGAYEQYFGPGTRLTVT.

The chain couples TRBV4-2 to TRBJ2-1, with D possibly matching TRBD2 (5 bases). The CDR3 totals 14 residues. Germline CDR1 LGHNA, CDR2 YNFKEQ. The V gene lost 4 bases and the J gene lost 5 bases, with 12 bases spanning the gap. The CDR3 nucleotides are TGTGCCAGCAGCCTAATAGCGCTAAACAATGAGCAGTTCTTC. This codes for CASSLIALNNEQFF.

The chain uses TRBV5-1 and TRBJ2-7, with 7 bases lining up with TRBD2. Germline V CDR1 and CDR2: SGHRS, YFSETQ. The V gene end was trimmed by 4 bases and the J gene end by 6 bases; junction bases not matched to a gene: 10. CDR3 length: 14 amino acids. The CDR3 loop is CASSPGLEPGEQYF. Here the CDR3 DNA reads TGCGCCAGCAGCCCCGGACTAGAGCCGGGCGAGCAGTACTTC.

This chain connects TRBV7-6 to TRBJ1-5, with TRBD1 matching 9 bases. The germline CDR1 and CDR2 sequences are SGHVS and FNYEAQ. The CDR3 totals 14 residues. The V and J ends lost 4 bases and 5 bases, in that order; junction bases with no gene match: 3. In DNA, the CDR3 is TGTGCCAGCAGCTCAGGGACAGGGTATCAGCCCCAGCATTTT. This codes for CASSSGTGYQPQHF.

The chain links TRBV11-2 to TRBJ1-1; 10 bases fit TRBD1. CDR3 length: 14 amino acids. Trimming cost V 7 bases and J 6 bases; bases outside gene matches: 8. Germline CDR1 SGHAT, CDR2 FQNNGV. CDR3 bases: TGTGCCAGCACTATGACGACAGGGGGCTCTGAAGCTTTCTTT. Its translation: CASTMTTGGSEAFF.

The CDR3 is CASTGTGVSYEQYF. The CDR3 DNA follows: TGTGCCAGCACCGGGACAGGGGTTTCCTACGAGCAGTACTTC. The rearrangement joins TRBV2 to TRBJ2-7, with TRBD1 matching over 10 bases. J lost 1 base, V lost 7 bases, and 4 bases had no gene match. This CDR3 contains 14 residues. Germline loops: CDR1 SNHLY, CDR2 FYNNEI.

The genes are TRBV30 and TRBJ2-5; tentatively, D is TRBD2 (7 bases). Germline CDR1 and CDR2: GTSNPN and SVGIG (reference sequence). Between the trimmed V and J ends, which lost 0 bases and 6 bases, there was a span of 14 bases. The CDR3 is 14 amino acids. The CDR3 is CAWSVSGGAKTQYF. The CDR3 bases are TGTGCCTGGAGTGTGTCGGGGGGCGCGAAGACCCAGTACTTC. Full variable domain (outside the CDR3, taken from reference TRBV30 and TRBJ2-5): SQTIHQWPATLVQPVGSPLSLECTVEGTSNPNLYWYRQAAGRGLQLLFYSVGIGQISSEVPQNLSASRPQDRQFILSSKKLLLSDSGFYLCAWSVSGGAKTQYFGPGTRLLVL.

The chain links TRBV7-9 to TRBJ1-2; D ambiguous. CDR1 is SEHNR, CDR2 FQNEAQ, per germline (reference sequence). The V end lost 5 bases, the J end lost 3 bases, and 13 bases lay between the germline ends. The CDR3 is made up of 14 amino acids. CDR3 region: CASSPGGRDYGYTF. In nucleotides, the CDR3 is TGTGCCAGCAGCCCAGGCGGGAGGGACTATGGCTACACCTTC.

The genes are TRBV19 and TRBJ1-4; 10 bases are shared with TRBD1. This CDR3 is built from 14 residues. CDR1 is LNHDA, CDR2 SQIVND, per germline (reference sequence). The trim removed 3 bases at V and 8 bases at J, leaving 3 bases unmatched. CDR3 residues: CASSIGDRGEKLFF. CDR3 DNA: TGTGCCAGTAGTATTGGGGACAGGGGAGAAAAACTGTTTTTT.

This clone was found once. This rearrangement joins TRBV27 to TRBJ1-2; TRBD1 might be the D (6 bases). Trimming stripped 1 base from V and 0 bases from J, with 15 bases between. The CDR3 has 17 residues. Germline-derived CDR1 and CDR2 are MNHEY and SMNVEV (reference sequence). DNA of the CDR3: TGTGCCAGCAGTTTATTCGGGACAAACAAAGCTAACTATGGCTACACCTTC. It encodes CASSLFGTNKANYGYTF.

For the CDR3, the DNA is TGCGCCAGCAGCTTGCAGGGACAGGGGATCACCGGGGAGCTGTTTTTT. Its translation is CASSLQGQGITGELFF. This chain links TRBV5-1 with TRBJ2-2; 10 bases are a match to TRBD1. V lost 1 base and J lost 4; bases outside the gene matches: 4. The CDR3 spans 16 residues. Germline assignment: CDR1 SGHRS and CDR2 YFSETQ.

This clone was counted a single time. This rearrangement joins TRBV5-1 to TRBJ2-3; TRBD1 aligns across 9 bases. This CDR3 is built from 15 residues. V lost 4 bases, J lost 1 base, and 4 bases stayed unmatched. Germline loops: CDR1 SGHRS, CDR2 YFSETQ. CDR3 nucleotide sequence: TGCGCCAGCAGCACAGGGGGCGGTCGCACAGATACGCAGTATTTT. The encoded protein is CASSTGGGRTDTQYF.

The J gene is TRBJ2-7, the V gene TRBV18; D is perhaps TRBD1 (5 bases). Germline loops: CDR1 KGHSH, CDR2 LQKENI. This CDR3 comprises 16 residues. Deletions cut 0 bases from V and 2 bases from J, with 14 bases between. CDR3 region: CASSPPNQGAPYEQYF. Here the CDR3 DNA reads TGTGCCAGCTCACCACCCAACCAGGGCGCACCCTACGAGCAGTACTTC.

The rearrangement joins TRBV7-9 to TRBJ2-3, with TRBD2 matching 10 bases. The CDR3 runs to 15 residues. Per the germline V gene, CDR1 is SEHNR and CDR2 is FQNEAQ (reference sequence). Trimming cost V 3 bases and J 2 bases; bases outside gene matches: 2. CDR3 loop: CASSLTSGLTDTQYF. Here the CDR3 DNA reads TGTGCCAGCAGCTTGACTAGCGGGCTCACAGATACGCAGTATTTT.

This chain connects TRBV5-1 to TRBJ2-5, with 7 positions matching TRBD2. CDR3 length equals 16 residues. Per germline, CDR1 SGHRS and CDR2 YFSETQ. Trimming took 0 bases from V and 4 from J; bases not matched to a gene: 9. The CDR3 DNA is TGCGCCAGCAGCTTGGCCAGAGGACTAGGAGGAGAGACCCAGTACTTC. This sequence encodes CASSLARGLGGETQYF.

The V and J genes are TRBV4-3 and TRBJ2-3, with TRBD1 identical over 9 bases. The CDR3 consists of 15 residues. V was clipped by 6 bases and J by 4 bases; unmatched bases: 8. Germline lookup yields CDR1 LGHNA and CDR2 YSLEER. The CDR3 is CASSPGQGGPDTQYF. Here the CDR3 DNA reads TGCGCCAGCAGTCCGGGACAGGGAGGCCCAGATACGCAGTATTTT.

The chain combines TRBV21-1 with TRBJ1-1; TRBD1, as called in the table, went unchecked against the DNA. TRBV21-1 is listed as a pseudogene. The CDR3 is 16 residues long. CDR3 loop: CASSRTGRRESTEAFF. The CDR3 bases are TGTGCCAGCAGCAGAACAGGGAGAAGAGAGAGCACTGAAGCTTTCTTT.

The CDR3 DNA sequence: TGTGCCAGCAGTCCACAGGGGGGCCAGTATTCACCCCTCCACTTT. Encoded protein: CASSPQGGQYSPLHF. The rearrangement uses TRBV28 and TRBJ1-6, with 8 bases that match TRBD1. The CDR3 contains 15 residues. Germline V gene sequence: CDR1 MDHEN, CDR2 SYDVKM. The trim removed 5 bases at V and 8 bases at J, leaving 8 bases unmatched.

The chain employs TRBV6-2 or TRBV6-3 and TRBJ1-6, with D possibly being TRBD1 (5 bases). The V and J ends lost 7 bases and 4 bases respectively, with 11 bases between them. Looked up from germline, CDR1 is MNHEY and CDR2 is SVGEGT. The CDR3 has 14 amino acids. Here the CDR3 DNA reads TGTGCCAGCAACCCGGGACTGTATAATTCACCCCTCCACTTT. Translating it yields CASNPGLYNSPLHF.